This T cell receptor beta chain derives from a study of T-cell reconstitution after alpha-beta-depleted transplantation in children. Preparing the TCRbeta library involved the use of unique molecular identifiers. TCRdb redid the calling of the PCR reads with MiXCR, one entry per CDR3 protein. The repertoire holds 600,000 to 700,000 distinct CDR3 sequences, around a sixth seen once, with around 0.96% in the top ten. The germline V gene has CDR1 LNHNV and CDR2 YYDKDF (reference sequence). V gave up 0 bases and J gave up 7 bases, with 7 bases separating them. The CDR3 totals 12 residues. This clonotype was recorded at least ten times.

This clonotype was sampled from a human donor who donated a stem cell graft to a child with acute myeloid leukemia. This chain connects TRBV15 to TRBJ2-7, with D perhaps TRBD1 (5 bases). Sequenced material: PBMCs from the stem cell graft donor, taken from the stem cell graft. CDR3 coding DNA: TGTGCCACCAGCAGAGATAAGGGGGAGCAGTACTTC. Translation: CATSRDKGEQYF. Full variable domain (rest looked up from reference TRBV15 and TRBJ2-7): DAMVIQNPRYQVTQFGKPVTLSCSQTLNHNVMYWYQQKSSQAPKLLFHYYDKDFNNEADTPDNFQSRRPNTSFCFLDIRSPGLGDTAMYLCATSRDKGEQYFGPGTRLTVT.